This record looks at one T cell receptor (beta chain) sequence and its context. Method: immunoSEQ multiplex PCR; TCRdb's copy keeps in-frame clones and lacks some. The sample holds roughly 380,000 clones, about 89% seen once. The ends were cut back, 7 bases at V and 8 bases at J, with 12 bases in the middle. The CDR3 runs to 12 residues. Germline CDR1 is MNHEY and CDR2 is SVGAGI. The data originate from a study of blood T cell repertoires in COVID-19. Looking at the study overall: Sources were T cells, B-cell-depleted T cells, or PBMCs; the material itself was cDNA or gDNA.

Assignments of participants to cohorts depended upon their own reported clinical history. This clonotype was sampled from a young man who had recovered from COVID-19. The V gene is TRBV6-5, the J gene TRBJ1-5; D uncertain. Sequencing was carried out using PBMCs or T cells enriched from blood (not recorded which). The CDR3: CASNEHPEPQHF. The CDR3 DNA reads TGTGCCAGCAACGAACATCCCGAGCCCCAGCATTTT.